Included here is one TCR beta chain sequence, with context. Its antigen is not known. This entry is derived from a study of T cells in Graves' hyperthyroidism and ophthalmopathy. Overall study findings and caveats: Separating ophthalmopathy from stable hyperthyroidism was achieved by a 13 V-J model. Peripheral blood also featured most of the thyroid clonotypes expanded above 0.001.

Newly diagnosed hyperthyroidism patients aged 18 to 65 years had disease lasting under 2 months. It was at first hyperthyroidism diagnosis, before any ophthalmopathy symptoms, that the blood sample was taken. V shed 2 bases and J shed 4 bases, with 14 bases lying between them. CDR1 is DFQATT, CDR2 SNEGSKA, per germline (reference sequence). The CDR3 consists of 14 residues. Researchers took RNA transcripts and amplified the TCR beta CDR3 regions from them. A set of HTBI primers served as the primers for a first-round RT-PCR of the TCR CDR3. TCRdb reprocessed the multiplex PCR reads with MiXCR, giving one entry per CDR3 protein. Counted here are a few hundred thousand distinct CDR3 sequences, roughly 14% occurring once; the ten biggest clones make up approximately 12%.

The sequencing input was blood. The genes are TRBV20-1 and TRBJ1-2, with a weak D call TRBD1 (5 bases). This receptor was identified in a woman aged 40 to 50 with Graves' hyperthyroidism that later progressed to Graves' ophthalmopathy. CDR3 sequence reads: CSARLLGEGYGYTF. The CDR3 DNA reads as TGCAGTGCTAGACTATTGGGGGAAGGCTATGGCTACACCTTC.